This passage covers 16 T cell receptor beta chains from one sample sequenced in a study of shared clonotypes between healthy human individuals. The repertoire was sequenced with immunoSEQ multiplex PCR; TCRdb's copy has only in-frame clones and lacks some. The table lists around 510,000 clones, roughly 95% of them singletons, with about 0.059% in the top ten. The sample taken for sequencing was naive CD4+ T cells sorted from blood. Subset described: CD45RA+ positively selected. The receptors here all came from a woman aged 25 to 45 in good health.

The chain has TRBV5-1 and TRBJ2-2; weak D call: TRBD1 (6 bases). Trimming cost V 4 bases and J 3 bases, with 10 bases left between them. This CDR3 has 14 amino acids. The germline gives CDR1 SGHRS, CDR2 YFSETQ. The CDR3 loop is CASSVQGHTGELFF. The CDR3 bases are TGCGCCAGCAGCGTACAGGGCCACACCGGGGAGCTGTTTTTT.

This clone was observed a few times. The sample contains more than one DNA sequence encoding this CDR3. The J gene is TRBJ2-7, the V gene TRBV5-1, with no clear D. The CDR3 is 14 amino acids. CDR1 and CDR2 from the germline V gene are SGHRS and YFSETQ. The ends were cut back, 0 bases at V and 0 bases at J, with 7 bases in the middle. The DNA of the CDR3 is TGCGCCAGCAGCTTGGTAGGCGACTCCTACGAGCAGTACTTC. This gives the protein CASSLVGDSYEQYF.

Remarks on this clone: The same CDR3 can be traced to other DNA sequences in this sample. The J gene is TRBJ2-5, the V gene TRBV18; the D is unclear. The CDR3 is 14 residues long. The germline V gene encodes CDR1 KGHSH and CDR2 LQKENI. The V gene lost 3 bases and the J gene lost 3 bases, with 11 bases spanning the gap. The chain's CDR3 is CASSPPSREETQYF. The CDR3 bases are TGTGCCAGCTCACCCCCCTCTAGGGAAGAGACCCAGTACTTC. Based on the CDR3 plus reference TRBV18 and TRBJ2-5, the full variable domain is NAGVMQNPRHLVRRRGQEARLRCSPMKGHSHVYWYRQLPEEGLKFMVYLQKENIIDESGMPKERFSAEFPKEGPSILRIQQVVRGDSAAYFCASSPPSREETQYFGPGTRLLVL.

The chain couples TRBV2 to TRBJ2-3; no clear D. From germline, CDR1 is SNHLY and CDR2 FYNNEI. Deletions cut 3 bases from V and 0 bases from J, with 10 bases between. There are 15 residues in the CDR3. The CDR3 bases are TGTGCCAGCAGTGACCTGCTCACTAGCACAGATACGCAGTATTTT. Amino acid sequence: CASSDLLTSTDTQYF.

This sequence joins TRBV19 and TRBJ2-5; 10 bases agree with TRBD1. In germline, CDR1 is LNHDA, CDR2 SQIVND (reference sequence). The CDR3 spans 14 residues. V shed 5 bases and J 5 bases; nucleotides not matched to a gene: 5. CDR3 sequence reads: CASSETGGGETQYF. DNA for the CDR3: TGTGCCAGTAGTGAGACAGGGGGCGGGGAGACCCAGTACTTC.

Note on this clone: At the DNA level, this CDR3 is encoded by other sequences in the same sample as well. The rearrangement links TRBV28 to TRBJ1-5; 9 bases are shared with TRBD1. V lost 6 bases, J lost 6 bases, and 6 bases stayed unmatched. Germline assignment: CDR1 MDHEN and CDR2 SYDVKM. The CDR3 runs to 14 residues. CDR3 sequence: CASRAGQGGQPQHF. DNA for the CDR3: TGTGCCAGCAGGGCGGGACAGGGAGGTCAGCCCCAGCATTTT. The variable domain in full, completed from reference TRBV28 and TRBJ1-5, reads DVKVTQSSRYLVKRTGEKVFLECVQDMDHENMFWYRQDPGLGLRLIYFSYDVKMKEKGDIPEGYSVSREKKERFSLILESASTNQTSMYLCASRAGQGGQPQHFGDGTRLSIL.

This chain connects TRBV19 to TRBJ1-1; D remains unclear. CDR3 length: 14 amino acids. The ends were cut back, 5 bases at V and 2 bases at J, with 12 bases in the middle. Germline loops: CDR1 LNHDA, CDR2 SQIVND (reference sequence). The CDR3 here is CASSPTSFNTEAFF. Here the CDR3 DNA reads TGTGCCAGTAGTCCCACGAGTTTCAACACTGAAGCTTTCTTT.

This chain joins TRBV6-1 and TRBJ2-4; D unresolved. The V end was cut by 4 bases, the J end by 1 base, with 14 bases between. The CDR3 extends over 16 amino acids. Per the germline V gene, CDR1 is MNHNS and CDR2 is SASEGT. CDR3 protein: CASSAPQGRAKNIQYF. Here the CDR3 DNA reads TGTGCCAGCAGTGCTCCCCAAGGAAGGGCCAAAAACATTCAGTACTTC.

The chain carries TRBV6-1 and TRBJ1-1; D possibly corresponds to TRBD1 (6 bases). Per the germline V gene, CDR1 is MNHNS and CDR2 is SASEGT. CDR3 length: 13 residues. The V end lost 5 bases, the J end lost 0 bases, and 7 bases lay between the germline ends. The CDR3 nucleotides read TGTGCCAGCAGTAGGACAGTGAACACTGAAGCTTTCTTT. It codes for CASSRTVNTEAFF.

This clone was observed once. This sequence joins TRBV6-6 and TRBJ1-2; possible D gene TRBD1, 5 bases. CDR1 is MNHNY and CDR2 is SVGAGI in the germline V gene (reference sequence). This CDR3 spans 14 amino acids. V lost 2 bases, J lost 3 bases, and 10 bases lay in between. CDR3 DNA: TGTGCCAGCAGTTACCGGGGCAGGGACTATGGCTACACCTTC. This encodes CASSYRGRDYGYTF.

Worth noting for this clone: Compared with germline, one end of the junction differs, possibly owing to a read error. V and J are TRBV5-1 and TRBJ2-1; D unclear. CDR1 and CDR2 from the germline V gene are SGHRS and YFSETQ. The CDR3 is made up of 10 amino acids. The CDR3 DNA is TGTCCCCGGTGGTGCAATGAGCAGTTCTTC. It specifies CPRWCNEQFF.

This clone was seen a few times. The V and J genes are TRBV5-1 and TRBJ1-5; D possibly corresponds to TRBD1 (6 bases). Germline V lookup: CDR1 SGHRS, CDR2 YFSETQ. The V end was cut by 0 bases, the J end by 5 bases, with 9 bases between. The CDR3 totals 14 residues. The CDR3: CASSLGAGDQPQHF. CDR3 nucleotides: TGCGCCAGCAGCTTGGGGGCAGGGGATCAGCCCCAGCATTTT.

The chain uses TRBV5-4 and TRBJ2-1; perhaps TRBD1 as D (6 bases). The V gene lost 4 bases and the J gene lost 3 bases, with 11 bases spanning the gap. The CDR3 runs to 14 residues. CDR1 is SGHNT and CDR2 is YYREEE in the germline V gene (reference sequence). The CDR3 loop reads CASSARQDYNEQFF. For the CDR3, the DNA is TGTGCCAGCAGCGCTAGACAGGACTACAATGAGCAGTTCTTC.

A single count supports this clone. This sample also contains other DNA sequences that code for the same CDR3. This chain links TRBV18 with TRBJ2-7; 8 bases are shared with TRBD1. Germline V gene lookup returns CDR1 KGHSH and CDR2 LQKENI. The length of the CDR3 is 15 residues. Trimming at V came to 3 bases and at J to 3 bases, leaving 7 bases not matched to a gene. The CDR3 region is CASSPRTGSSYEQYF. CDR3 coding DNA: TGTGCCAGCTCACCCAGGACAGGGAGTAGCTACGAGCAGTACTTC.

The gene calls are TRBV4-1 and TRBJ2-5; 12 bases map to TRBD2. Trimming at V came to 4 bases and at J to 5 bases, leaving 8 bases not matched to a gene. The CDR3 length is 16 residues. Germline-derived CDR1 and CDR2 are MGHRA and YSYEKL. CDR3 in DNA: TGCGCCAGCAGCCGAGGACTAGCGGGAAAGTCTGAGACCCAGTACTTC. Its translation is CASSRGLAGKSETQYF.

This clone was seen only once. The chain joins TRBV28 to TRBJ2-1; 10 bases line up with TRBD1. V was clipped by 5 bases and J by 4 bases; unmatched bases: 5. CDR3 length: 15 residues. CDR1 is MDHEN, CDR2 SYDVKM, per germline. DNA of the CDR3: TGTGCCAGCAGTGAAGGACAGGGGGTTTACAATGAGCAGTTCTTC. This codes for CASSEGQGVYNEQFF.